Detailed here is one T cell receptor (beta chain). Its antigen is currently not known. No per-base quality is available; no much larger clone lies one base away. CDR3 length: 16 amino acids, cysteine to phenylalanine. Here the CDR3 DNA is all that survives: 48 bases in frame from base 1. Reading the germline V gene (reference sequence) gives CDR1 SEHNR and CDR2 FQNEAQ. V trim: 1 base; J trim: 2 bases; unmatched bases: 5. The data were taken from a study of blood T cell repertoires in COVID-19 (dated by TCRdb to the early 2020s). Study-level background: Collaborator samples came from the United States, Italy and Spain and covered acute and convalescent phases of COVID-19. The material from the prospective study consisted of cDNA or gDNA derived from T cells, B-cell-depleted T cells, or PBMCs. The repertoires were made available in a free public database intended to serve as a resource for research on the immune response to SARS-CoV-2. Samples were obtained from the ongoing ImmuneRACE study (first 160 participants) and from over 1,000 subjects provided by 6 global collaborators. The dataset comprised deeply sampled blood TCRbeta repertoires from subjects exposed to, actively infected with, or recovered from COVID-19. HLA class I and class II types, where available, came from metadata supplied by the sample provider rather than from assay-based typing. Sample metadata almost always included a de-identified subject ID, COVID-19 status, age in years and sex.

Enrolling through a virtual design, the prospective study's participants ranged in age from roughly 18 to 95 years and lived across 20 to 30 United States geographic areas. In the prospective study, cohorts were assigned on the basis of participant-reported clinical history obtained from a screening survey and a study questionnaire. For ImmuneRACE Cohort 3, a participant was defined as recovered based on two consecutive negative NP/OP PCR tests, clearance by a healthcare professional, or resolution of symptoms. Mobile phlebotomists in the prospective study collected whole blood, serum and a nasopharyngeal or oropharyngeal swab from every participant. Over an approximately 2-month period, participants in the prospective study had the option of providing additional blood draws and questionnaires. Prospective study blood samples were shipped either frozen or at room temperature before DNA extraction.

TCRbeta CDR3 regions were amplified from genomic DNA using the immunoSEQ Assay, a bias-controlled multiplex PCR. The study's own analysis went as follows. The number of nucleated cells in each sample was estimated from the amplification of reference gene primers within the assay. Sequence reads were collapsed and filtered to measure the absolute abundance of every unique TCRbeta CDR3 rearrangement. For each sample, productive Simpson clonality was calculated as the square root of Simpson's diversity index across productive rearrangements. TCRdb mirrors the immuneACCESS table, restricted to in-frame sequences. Some clones are absent from its copies; in checked studies, under half trace to an unresolved V gene, and the reason for the others is unknown. V, J and clone size derive from that table, while D and trimming were established from the DNA sequence. This sample gives about 370,000 clones in total; 85% to 90% of them show up just once. The ten biggest clones cover around 1% of the sample.

Study-level results and caveats: Clinical and demographic metadata were provided uncurated, with the amount varying by source and participant.

Sequencing input: PBMCs or T cells enriched from blood (not recorded which). The sequence was collected from a man aged 18-30 years who had recovered from COVID-19. Here the chain combines TRBV7-9 and TRBJ2-4; TRBD2 matches 7 bases in the middle. This receptor carries the CDR3 CASSLGGEGSKNIQYF. Here is the DNA: TGTGCCAGCAGCTTAGGTGGGGAGGGATCCAAAAACATTCAGTACTTC. The CDR3, completed at both ends by the reference TRBV7-9 and TRBJ2-4 genes, gives the full variable domain DTGVSQNPRHKITKRGQNVTFRCDPISEHNRLYWYRQTLGQGPEFLTYFQNEAQLEKSRLLSDRFSAERPKGSFSTLEIQRTEQGDSAMYLCASSLGGEGSKNIQYFGAGTRLSVL.